The 9 T cell receptor beta chains reported below all come from one sample, sequenced in a study of OX40 agonist ivuxolimab in advanced cancers. Clones were sequenced by immunoSEQ multiplex PCR, and TCRdb holds only the in-frame ones, with some missing. Seen here are 55,000 to 90,000 clones, more than 80% observed once, and the top ten hold 1.1%. The material sequenced was CD4+ or CD8+ T cells sorted from blood, taken in a trial of the OX40 agonist ivuxolimab. The receptors here all came from an adult with an advanced solid tumor such as melanoma, head and neck, liver or kidney cancer.

This clone was recorded once. The same CDR3 can be traced to other DNA sequences in this sample. The chain recombines TRBV10-3 with TRBJ2-7; 11 nucleotides line up with TRBD1. CDR3 length: 15 residues. After removal of 5 bases from V and 2 bases from J, the junction contained 5 bases not matched to a gene. Germline loops: CDR1 ENHRY, CDR2 SYGVKD. CDR3: CAISPPGQGAYEQYF. CDR3 DNA sequence: TGTGCCATCAGTCCTCCGGGACAGGGGGCCTACGAGCAGTACTTC.

V and J are TRBV7-9 and TRBJ1-1, with D unclear. Germline CDR1 SEHNR, CDR2 FQNEAQ (reference sequence). CDR3 size: 15 residues. With 2 bases removed from V and 5 bases from J, the gap between germline ends came to 15 bases. The CDR3 sequence is CASSLRNGDGTEAFF. The DNA of the CDR3 is TGTGCCAGCAGCTTACGTAACGGGGATGGTACTGAAGCTTTCTTT. Full variable domain (rest looked up from reference TRBV7-9 and TRBJ1-1): DTGVSQNPRHKITKRGQNVTFRCDPISEHNRLYWYRQTLGQGPEFLTYFQNEAQLEKSRLLSDRFSAERPKGSFSTLEIQRTEQGDSAMYLCASSLRNGDGTEAFFGQGTRLTVV.

The chain is built from TRBV27 and TRBJ1-2, with 10 bases matching TRBD1. V shed 2 bases and J 4 bases; nucleotides not matched to a gene: 10. CDR1 and CDR2 (germline): MNHEY, SMNVEV (reference sequence). The CDR3 is 17 residues long. CDR3 residues: CASSLVTGTGVSYGYTF. CDR3 nucleotides: TGTGCCAGCAGTTTAGTTACCGGGACAGGGGTGAGCTATGGCTACACCTTC.

This clone came up a few times. The rearrangement uses TRBV11-2 and TRBJ1-2; 9 nucleotides agree with TRBD1. The V segment lost 3 bases and the J segment 8 bases; nucleotides outside the gene matches: 7. Germline loops: CDR1 SGHAT, CDR2 FQNNGV. CDR3 length: 14 amino acids. The CDR3 coding sequence is TGTGCCAGCAGCTTCACAGGGGGCGCTTGGGGCTACACCTTC. Translation: CASSFTGGAWGYTF.

The V call is TRBV6-6, the J call TRBJ1-2, with 8 nucleotides matching TRBD1. The V segment lost 7 bases and the J segment 4 bases; nucleotides outside the gene matches: 11. The CDR3 has 15 residues. The germline CDR1 and CDR2 sequences are MNHNY and SVGAGI (reference sequence). CDR3: CASTSLTGEGYGYTF. CDR3 bases: TGTGCCAGCACCTCCTTGACAGGGGAGGGCTATGGCTACACCTTC.

V usage is TRBV5-6 and J usage is TRBJ1-5; D is perhaps TRBD1 (6 bases). Germline CDR1 reads SGHDT; CDR2 reads YYEEEE. This CDR3 has 16 residues. The V end lost 0 bases, the J end lost 4 bases, and 14 bases lay between the germline ends. The CDR3 region is CASSLAGATGNQPQHF. The CDR3 nucleotides are TGTGCCAGCAGCTTGGCAGGGGCCACGGGGAATCAGCCCCAGCATTTT.

The rearrangement links TRBV7-8 to TRBJ2-5, with 11 bases matching TRBD2. V lost 4 bases to trimming and J lost 5 bases; unmatched junction nucleotides: 9. This CDR3 comprises 16 residues. The germline CDR1 and CDR2 sequences are SGHVS and FQNEAQ. The CDR3 sequence is CASSWRGVAGGETQYF. CDR3 nucleotide sequence: TGTGCCAGCAGCTGGCGAGGGGTAGCGGGGGGGGAGACCCAGTACTTC.

The rearrangement joins TRBV18 to TRBJ2-7, with D perhaps assigned TRBD1 or TRBD2 (5 bases each). CDR1 and CDR2 from the germline V gene are KGHSH and LQKENI. Trimming stripped 4 bases from V and 0 bases from J, with 10 bases between. The CDR3 has 14 residues. The CDR3 sequence is CASSQGRLSYEQYF. CDR3 in DNA: TGTGCCAGCTCACAGGGACGTCTCTCCTACGAGCAGTACTTC.

V usage is TRBV13 and J usage is TRBJ1-1, with 8 nucleotides matching TRBD1. The CDR3 has 17 amino acids. Germline-derived CDR1 and CDR2 are PRHDT and FYEKMQ (reference sequence). J was trimmed by 3 bases and V by 5 bases; bases with no gene match: 14. The CDR3 spells CASSPRQGALVDTEAFF. In DNA form, the CDR3 reads TGTGCCAGCAGCCCGCGCCAGGGGGCTTTAGTAGACACTGAAGCTTTCTTT.